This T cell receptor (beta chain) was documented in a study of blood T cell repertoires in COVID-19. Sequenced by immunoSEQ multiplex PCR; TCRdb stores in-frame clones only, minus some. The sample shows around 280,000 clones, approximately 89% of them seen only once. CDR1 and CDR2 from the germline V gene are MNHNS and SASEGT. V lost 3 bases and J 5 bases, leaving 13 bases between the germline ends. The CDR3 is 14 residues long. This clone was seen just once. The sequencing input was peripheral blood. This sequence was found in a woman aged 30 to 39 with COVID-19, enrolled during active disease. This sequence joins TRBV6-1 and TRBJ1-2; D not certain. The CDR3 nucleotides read TGTGCCAGCAGTGAGAACAGTCCAGGATATGGCTACACCTTC. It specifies CASSENSPGYGYTF.